The sequence of this T cell receptor (beta chain) was determined in a study of T-cell reconstitution after alpha-beta-depleted transplantation in children. Overall study findings and caveats: Some patients showed high day-60 TCRbeta diversity, which derived from surviving recipient T cells and thymic progenitors. T-cell numbers and diversity, one year after transplant, stemmed largely from T cells that were newly produced. Reported findings indicate that, about two months after transplant, alpha-beta T cells came from several hundred expanded clones, which were derived from non-depleted graft cells.

Using unique molecular identifiers, the investigators prepared the TCRbeta library. TCRdb fed the PCR reads into MiXCR, producing one record per CDR3 protein. This table holds approximately 800,000 distinct CDR3 sequences, roughly 15% found once. Note on this clonotype: Its target is not known.

The sequence was collected from a male patient aged 5 to 17 who had a stem cell transplant for acute lymphoblastic leukemia, so the T cells may come from the graft donor. The starting material was PBMCs, mostly from graft donor cells, obtained 360 days after TCRalphabeta/CD19-depleted stem cell transplant.

The CDR3 here is CASSNSGRTPEQFF. CDR3 in DNA: TGTGCCAGCAGCAATAGCGGGAGAACACCTGAGCAGTTCTTC. The chain is built from TRBV12-3 or TRBV12-4 and TRBJ2-1; 9 bases are shared with TRBD2. V dropped 6 bases and J dropped 9; count of bases not matched to a gene: 9. CDR3 length equals 14 residues.